The 11 T cell receptor beta chains below were found in one sample sequenced in a study of blood T cells in healthy people across ages. Next came a second PCR, run for about 7 to 12 cycles, which used a sample-barcoded 5' primer along with a J-beta primer mix. Each CDR3 protein gets one entry after TCRdb re-called the 5' RACE reads with MiXCR. Among almost 550,000 distinct CDR3 sequences listed, more than 20% were seen once. The same data also contributed to another study, on T cells of mothers and their children.

Sequencing used blood. Receptor source: a boy younger than 18 in good health.

The sample holds a few counts of this clonotype. The chain couples TRBV6-5 to TRBJ1-2; no clear D gene. The V and J ends lost 0 bases and 5 bases respectively, with 7 bases between them. CDR1 is MNHEY and CDR2 is SVGAGI in the germline V gene. This CDR3 comprises 13 residues. The CDR3 DNA is TGTGCCAGCAGTTACTCGGACGGGTATGGCTACACCTTC. As protein: CASSYSDGYGYTF.

This clonotype was seen repeatedly, ten times or more. The V gene is TRBV15, the J gene TRBJ2-7, with TRBD1 as a possible D gene (6 bases). V shed 1 base and J shed 0 bases, with 16 bases lying between them. The length of the CDR3 is 17 residues. Looked up from germline, CDR1 is LNHNV and CDR2 is YYDKDF (reference sequence). In DNA, the CDR3 is TGTGCCACCAGCAGAGGCCCCGGGACAACGAGCTCCTACGAGCAGTACTTC. Its protein is CATSRGPGTTSSYEQYF.

V and J are TRBV11-2 and TRBJ2-5; D remains ambiguous. The V end lost 5 bases, the J end lost 0 bases, and 10 bases lay between the germline ends. Germline V gene lookup returns CDR1 SGHAT and CDR2 FQNNGV. CDR3 length: 14 amino acids. Written as DNA, the CDR3 is TGTGCCAGCAGCCTAAGATCGTACCAAGAGACCCAGTACTTC. Translating it yields CASSLRSYQETQYF.

Many counts were recorded for this clonotype. The chain combines TRBV20-1 with TRBJ2-6, with 11 bases that match TRBD2. This CDR3 region has 18 residues. Per germline, CDR1 DFQATT and CDR2 SNEGSKA (reference sequence). This chain's CDR3 is CRVLAGVSLSSGANVLTF. The DNA for the CDR3 is TGCAGGGTACTAGCGGGAGTGTCCTTAAGCTCTGGGGCCAACGTCCTGACTTTC.

The gene calls are TRBV5-1 and TRBJ1-2, with 7 bases identical to TRBD1. With 3 bases clipped from V and 6 bases from J, the junction kept 5 bases outside the gene matches. The CDR3 length is 13 residues. Germline CDR1 is SGHRS and CDR2 is YFSETQ. The DNA of the CDR3 is TGCGCCAGCAGCTCGGCAGGGGGGGATGGCTACACCTTC. Encoded protein: CASSSAGGDGYTF.

This chain connects TRBV7-2 to TRBJ2-4; no clear D. CDR1 and CDR2 from the germline V gene are SGHTA and FQGNSA. The CDR3 sequence is 15 residues long. V gave up 2 bases and J gave up 1 base, with 9 bases separating them. In DNA, the CDR3 is TGTGCCAGCAGCTTAATATACCTGGCCAAAAACATTCAGTACTTC. This gives the protein CASSLIYLAKNIQYF.

The chain joins TRBV9 to TRBJ2-3; D possibly uses TRBD1 or TRBD2 (6 bases each). The CDR3 is 15 amino acids. Trimming stripped 4 bases from V and 2 bases from J, with 14 bases between. Germline CDR1 and CDR2: SGDLS and YYNGEE. CDR3 sequence reads: CASSPGDFTTDTQYF. The CDR3 nucleotides are TGTGCCAGCAGCCCAGGGGACTTTACCACAGATACGCAGTATTTT.

The chain's CDR3 is CASSLFQGASEAFF. The DNA for the CDR3 is TGTGCCAGCAGCCTTTTCCAGGGGGCCTCTGAAGCTTTCTTT. The V gene is TRBV9, the J gene TRBJ1-1; TRBD1 matches 8 bases. CDR1 is SGDLS, CDR2 YYNGEE, per germline. This CDR3 is built from 14 residues. V gave up 4 bases and J gave up 6 bases; unmatched junction bases: 8.

This clonotype was recorded a few times. The chain employs TRBV19 and TRBJ1-5, with D possibly TRBD1 on 6 matching bases. V was cut by 9 bases and J by 3 bases, with 12 bases left in between. CDR1 and CDR2 from the germline V gene are LNHDA and SQIVND (reference sequence). There are 13 residues in the CDR3. CDR3 bases: TGTGCCAGCCGGACAGCTTTCAATCAGCCCCAGCATTTT. This translates into CASRTAFNQPQHF.

The rearrangement joins TRBV6-2 or TRBV6-3 to TRBJ2-2; TRBD2 matches at 13 bases. V shed 8 bases, J shed 5 bases, and the junction held 11 bases outside the gene matches. This CDR3 has 17 residues. Germline assignment: CDR1 MNHEY and CDR2 SVGEGT. CDR3 sequence (DNA): TGTGCCAGCGGGACTAGCGGGAAACCCAGCAAGACCGGGGAGCTGTTTTTT. Residues: CASGTSGKPSKTGELFF.

The rearrangement links TRBV20-1 to TRBJ2-7, with 11 positions matching TRBD2. After removal of 5 bases from V and 4 bases from J, the junction contained 7 bases not matched to a gene. The V gene's germline CDR1 is DFQATT and CDR2 SNEGSKA (reference sequence). This CDR3 is 14 amino acids long. The CDR3 loop is CSARSGRAEYEQYF. Here the CDR3 DNA reads TGCAGTGCTCGTAGCGGGAGGGCCGAGTACGAGCAGTACTTC.